Given below is one T cell receptor beta chain in context. Its matching antigen is unknown. TCRdb redid the calling of the 5' RACE reads with MiXCR, one entry per CDR3 protein. Found here are about 400,000 distinct CDR3 sequences, roughly 20% of them singletons; the top ten hold less than 15%. Trimming pared 3 bases from V and 5 bases from J, leaving 11 bases between. Germline V gene sequence: CDR1 SGHTA, CDR2 FQGTGA. This CDR3 has 13 amino acids. This entry is derived from a study of CD8 T cells in ankylosing spondylitis. Points from the study as a whole: Clones that were linked to disease were CD8+ and were relatively rare in peripheral blood. A motif in TCR beta, a set of about 8 highly homologous variants, appeared characteristic of ankylosing spondylitis blood.

The rearrangement uses TRBV7-3 and TRBJ2-7, with D unresolved. This TCR came from a male donor with ankylosing spondylitis or in good health (not recorded which). Specimen: blood, either unsorted or a sorted T cell fraction (not recorded which). The CDR3 reads CASSLGRGDEQYF. The CDR3 bases are TGTGCCAGCAGCTTGGGCAGAGGCGACGAGCAGTACTTC.